This T cell receptor beta chain comes out of a study of T cell responses to AZD1222 COVID-19 vaccine. The protocol was immunoSEQ multiplex PCR, while the TCRdb copy is restricted to in-frame clones and leaves out a portion. The data hold about 110,000 clones, with about 85% observed a single time. Germline loops: CDR1 MGHRA, CDR2 YSYEKL. Trimming removed 1 base from V and 0 bases from J; junction bases left unmatched: 7. The CDR3 extends over 17 amino acids. This clone appeared a single time. The chain recombines TRBV4-1 with TRBJ2-7; 9 nucleotides match TRBD1. Sequenced here: peripheral blood, sampled 28 days after the second AZD1222 dose. The sequence came from an adult who received the AZD1222 COVID-19 vaccine. CDR3 DNA: TGCGCCAGCAGCCAAGCCCCCGACAGGGGGTACTCCTACGAGCAGTACTTC. Translation gives CASSQAPDRGYSYEQYF.